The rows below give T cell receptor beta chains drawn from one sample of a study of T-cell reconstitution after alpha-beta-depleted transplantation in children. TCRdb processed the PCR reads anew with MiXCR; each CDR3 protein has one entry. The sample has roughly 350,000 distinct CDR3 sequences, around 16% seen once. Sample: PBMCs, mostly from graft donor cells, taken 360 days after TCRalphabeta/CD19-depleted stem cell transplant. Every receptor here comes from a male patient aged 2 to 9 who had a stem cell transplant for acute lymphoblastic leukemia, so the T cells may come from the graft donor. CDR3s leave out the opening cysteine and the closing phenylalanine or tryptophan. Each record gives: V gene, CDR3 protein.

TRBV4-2 ASSQEGANEQF
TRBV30 AWSPYRASTDTQY
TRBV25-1 ASSETTLFTGELF
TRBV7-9 ASSFRGEKETQY
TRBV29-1 SAGGRPTDTQY
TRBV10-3 AISESASGSSYEQY
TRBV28 ASSLYGQGDTEAF
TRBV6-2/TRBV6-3 ASRGLTGVDQPQH
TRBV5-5 ASSFSDPSKNIQY
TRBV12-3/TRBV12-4 ASSSSLTSGSLSSYNEQF
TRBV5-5 ASTITGGIYTGELF
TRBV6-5 ASSYTAGTRQETQY
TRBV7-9 ASSPGTGEQF
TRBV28 ASNLGTGYSTDTQY
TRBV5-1 ASSLNEGGTQY